Presented here are 2 T cell receptor beta chains from one specimen sequenced in a study of long-term antiretroviral therapy in people with HIV. Run at survey level, the immunoSEQ assay was version v3.0. The assay was immunoSEQ multiplex PCR, and TCRdb's table has in-frame clones only and misses some. The sample contains some 21,000 clones, around 86% of which appear only once. Here the sequenced sample was unsorted PBMCs, taken 0.1 years before starting antiretroviral therapy. The receptors originated from a man in his forties with HIV.

The CDR3 region has the DNA TGTGCCAGCAGCTTGGACAGGGGATTCTCCTACGAGCAGTACTTC. This codes for CASSLDRGFSYEQYF. This rearrangement joins TRBV7-6 to TRBJ2-7; TRBD1 matches at 9 bases. J lost 0 bases, V lost 3 bases, and 3 bases had no gene match. Germline V lookup: CDR1 SGHVS, CDR2 FNYEAQ. The CDR3 length is 15 residues.

CDR3 sequence: CASSPGLAGGHQETQYF. DNA for the CDR3: TGTGCCAGCTCACCAGGCCTAGCGGGGGGCCACCAAGAGACCCAGTACTTC. This rearrangement joins TRBV18 to TRBJ2-5; 11 bases map to TRBD2. Looked up from germline, CDR1 is KGHSH and CDR2 is LQKENI. After removal of 2 bases from V and 0 bases from J, the junction contained 5 bases not matched to a gene. The CDR3 is 17 amino acids.